A single sample is the source of the 23 T cell receptor beta chains below, sequenced in a study of PD-1 blockade in classical Hodgkin lymphoma. After autologous stem cell transplantation all patients relapsed, and prior brentuximab vedotin exposure differed between cohorts. TCRdb keeps only in-frame clones here, not all; method: immunoSEQ multiplex PCR. Here the sample spans 43,000 or so clones, roughly 90% being singletons. Sequenced material: peripheral blood mononuclear cells (PBMCs), taken at baseline. Receptor source: a human donor with classical Hodgkin lymphoma.

This chain joins TRBV5-1 and TRBJ2-3, with 8 bases matching TRBD1. Germline loops: CDR1 SGHRS, CDR2 YFSETQ. V trimming: 0 bases; J trimming: 5 bases; junction bases outside the gene matches: 8. The length of the CDR3 is 16 residues. CDR3: CASSLAGQGAGDTQYF. CDR3 in DNA: TGCGCCAGCAGCTTGGCCGGGCAGGGGGCCGGAGATACGCAGTATTTT.

The chain combines TRBV6-1 with TRBJ1-5; D is unresolved. CDR1 is MNHNS and CDR2 is SASEGT in the germline V gene. V was pared by 6 bases and J by 11 bases, with 14 bases between. This CDR3 spans 12 amino acids. The DNA for the CDR3 is TGTGCCAGCAGGCTGATAAACGGCGCCCAGCATTTT. Amino acids: CASRLINGAQHF.

This clone came up a few times. The rearrangement uses TRBV6-6 and TRBJ2-5, with 9 bases fitting TRBD1. Germline assignment: CDR1 MNHNY and CDR2 SVGAGI (reference sequence). The CDR3 has 15 amino acids. Trimming at V came to 2 bases and at J to 2 bases, leaving 3 bases not matched to a gene. CDR3 DNA sequence: TGTGCCAGCAGTTACCCGGGACAGGGTCAAGAGACCCAGTACTTC. Encoded protein: CASSYPGQGQETQYF.

The V call is TRBV7-2, the J call TRBJ2-7; D gene ambiguous. Trimming stripped 5 bases from V and 4 bases from J, with 6 bases between. Germline V CDR1 and CDR2: SGHTA, FQGNSA. The CDR3 has 11 amino acids. This chain's CDR3 is CASSLHYEQYF. As DNA, the CDR3 is TGTGCCAGCAGCCTCCATTACGAGCAGTACTTC.

The genes are TRBV2 and TRBJ1-3; D ambiguous. V lost 3 bases and J lost 2, with 8 bases in between. The CDR3 consists of 14 residues. Germline values: CDR1 SNHLY, CDR2 FYNNEI. CDR3: CASSDVVTGNTIYF. As DNA, the CDR3 is TGTGCCAGCAGTGACGTGGTTACTGGAAACACCATATATTTT.

This chain uses TRBV7-9 with TRBJ1-1, with D hard to call. CDR3 length equals 10 residues. V shed 3 bases and J shed 5 bases, with 1 base lying between them. CDR1 and CDR2 from the germline V gene are SEHNR and FQNEAQ (reference sequence). CDR3 sequence (DNA): TGTGCCAGCAGCTTTACTGAAGCTTTCTTT. It yields the protein CASSFTEAFF.

This clone appeared once. The chain combines TRBV15 with TRBJ1-3; D perhaps matches TRBD1 (5 bases). V lost 2 bases, J lost 1 base, and 15 bases lay in between. There are 17 residues in the CDR3. Germline V gene sequence: CDR1 LNHNV, CDR2 YYDKDF (reference sequence). The chain's CDR3 is CATSRRGWGESGNTIYF. In DNA, the CDR3 is TGTGCCACCAGCAGACGAGGATGGGGGGAGTCTGGAAACACCATATATTTT.

The chain combines TRBV7-6 with TRBJ2-6; D remains ambiguous. V gave up 5 bases and J gave up 2 bases, with 10 bases separating them. The V gene's germline CDR1 is SGHVS and CDR2 FNYEAQ. This CDR3 has 15 residues. The CDR3 is CASSPVGTGANVLTF. The CDR3 coding sequence is TGTGCCAGCAGCCCCGTCGGTACTGGGGCCAACGTCCTGACTTTC. Full variable domain (rest looked up from reference TRBV7-6 and TRBJ2-6): GAGVSQSPRYKVTKRGQDVALRCDPISGHVSLYWYRQALGQGPEFLTYFNYEAQQDKSGLPNDRFSAERPEGSISTLTIQRTEQRDSAMYRCASSPVGTGANVLTFGAGSRLTVL.

This clone was recorded only once. The V and J genes are TRBV7-9 and TRBJ2-7; 13 bases align to TRBD2. The CDR3 sequence is 16 residues long. From germline, CDR1 is SEHNR and CDR2 FQNEAQ (reference sequence). The V gene end was trimmed by 1 base and the J gene end by 4 bases; junction bases not matched to a gene: 4. The DNA for the CDR3 is TGTGCCAGCAGCTTAGGGACTAGCGGGAGATGGTACGAGCAGTACTTC. Residues: CASSLGTSGRWYEQYF.

With regard to this clone: Other DNA sequences in this sample translate to the same CDR3. The CDR3 spells CASSSGLAGIYEQYF. For the CDR3, the DNA is TGTGCCAGCAGTAGCGGACTAGCGGGAATCTACGAGCAGTACTTC. The chain has TRBV6-5 and TRBJ2-7; 12 bases map to TRBD2. Germline V gives CDR1 MNHEY, CDR2 SVGAGI. This CDR3 spans 15 amino acids. Trimming at V came to 5 bases and at J to 3 bases, leaving 5 bases not matched to a gene.

The chain has TRBV28 and TRBJ2-7, with 7 bases fitting TRBD2. The CDR3 spans 15 residues. Per the germline V gene, CDR1 is MDHEN and CDR2 is SYDVKM. J gave up 0 bases and V 7 bases, and 9 bases lay outside the gene matches. Here the CDR3 reads CASNQLGGSSYEQYF. CDR3 in DNA: TGTGCCAGCAATCAATTGGGGGGGAGCTCCTACGAGCAGTACTTC.

This clone was observed once. Lacking the conserved final phenylalanine or tryptophan, this CDR3 likely reflects a read error. The DNA is left out, because the CDR3 cannot be placed on it with certainty; the CDR3 is given as TCRdb lists it. V usage is TRBV4-2 and J usage is TRBJ1-1. The CDR3 is 14 residues long, counting both termini. Germline lookup yields CDR1 LGHNA and CDR2 YNFKEQ. The CDR3 loop reads CASSQDGGTIDLLV.

The rearrangement uses TRBV7-7 and TRBJ2-5, with 12 bases fitting TRBD1. Germline assignment: CDR1 SSHAT and CDR2 FNYEAQ (reference sequence). The junction had 8 bases not matched to a gene; V was cut back by 5 bases and J by 4 bases. This CDR3 has 16 residues. CDR3 nucleotide sequence: TGTGCCAGCAGCCCCGGGGGACAGGGGGCAGGAGAGACCCAGTACTTC. It yields the protein CASSPGGQGAGETQYF.

The rearrangement links TRBV7-9 to TRBJ2-5; D ambiguous. The germline V gene encodes CDR1 SEHNR and CDR2 FQNEAQ (reference sequence). This CDR3 is 13 amino acids long. V was trimmed by 5 bases and J by 5 bases, leaving 12 bases between them. The CDR3 protein is CASSPPGRETQYF. The DNA for the CDR3 is TGTGCCAGCAGCCCCCCGGGTAGGGAGACCCAGTACTTC.

This chain links TRBV5-1 with TRBJ2-7; possible D gene TRBD1, 6 bases. The CDR3 has 14 amino acids. In germline, CDR1 is SGHRS, CDR2 YFSETQ. The ends were cut back, 4 bases at V and 3 bases at J, with 14 bases in the middle. In nucleotides, the CDR3 is TGCGCCAGCAGCCCTTCAGGGGCTATCTACGAGCAGTACTTC. It yields the protein CASSPSGAIYEQYF.

The chain is built from TRBV25-1 and TRBJ2-7; 7 bases line up with TRBD1. CDR3 length: 13 amino acids. With V trimmed by 4 bases and J by 1 base, 1 base remained unmatched. The V gene's germline CDR1 is MGHDK and CDR2 SYGVNS. As DNA, the CDR3 is TGTGCCAGCAGTGTGACAGGGTCCTACGAGCAGTACTTC. Translation gives CASSVTGSYEQYF.

V is TRBV5-1 and J is TRBJ2-7; TRBD2 might be the D (6 bases). V was trimmed by 3 bases and J by 2 bases, leaving 15 bases between them. This CDR3 has 15 amino acids. From germline, CDR1 is SGHRS and CDR2 YFSETQ. The CDR3 loop is CASSSAGQWTYEQYF. CDR3 sequence (DNA): TGCGCCAGCAGCTCGGCGGGGCAGTGGACCTACGAGCAGTACTTC. Filled out from reference TRBV5-1 and TRBJ2-7, the complete variable domain reads KAGVTQTPRYLIKTRGQQVTLSCSPISGHRSVSWYQQTPGQGLQFLFEYFSETQRNKGNFPGRFSGRQFSNSRSEMNVSTLELGDSALYLCASSSAGQWTYEQYFGPGTRLTVT.

This clone was observed once. The rearrangement uses TRBV2 and TRBJ2-5; 8 bases match TRBD1. Germline CDR1 and CDR2: SNHLY and FYNNEI. The CDR3 covers 12 residues. V lost 8 bases and J lost 4; bases outside the gene matches: 3. The CDR3 sequence: CASRRGRETQYF. CDR3 sequence (DNA): TGTGCCAGCCGCAGGGGGCGAGAGACCCAGTACTTC.

V usage is TRBV15 and J usage is TRBJ2-2; TRBD2 aligns across 11 bases. The germline V gene has CDR1 LNHNV and CDR2 YYDKDF (reference sequence). Trimming took 0 bases from V and 5 from J; bases not matched to a gene: 5. This CDR3 comprises 17 residues. This chain's CDR3 is CATSRDLAGGKTGELFF. The CDR3 DNA reads TGTGCCACCAGCAGAGATTTAGCGGGAGGGAAGACCGGGGAGCTGTTTTTT.

This chain uses TRBV6-1 with TRBJ2-5, with 11 nucleotides matching TRBD2. The CDR3 loop spans 16 amino acids. Germline CDR1 MNHNS, CDR2 SASEGT. Trimming cost V 4 bases and J 1 base; bases outside gene matches: 5. The DNA of the CDR3 is TGTGCCAGCAGTGTAGTAGCGGGAGGGTCCCAAGAGACCCAGTACTTC. Encoded protein: CASSVVAGGSQETQYF.

V usage is TRBV4-1 and J usage is TRBJ1-5; 8 bases are shared with TRBD1. This CDR3 has 16 amino acids. Trimming removed 2 bases from V and 7 bases from J; junction bases left unmatched: 10. Per germline, CDR1 MGHRA and CDR2 YSYEKL. The DNA for the CDR3 is TGCGCCAGCAGCCAACTACCCCAGGGGGCACAGCAGCCCCAGCATTTT. This translates into CASSQLPQGAQQPQHF.

J is TRBJ1-4 and V is TRBV6-1, with 10 bases fitting TRBD1. Per the germline V gene, CDR1 is MNHNS and CDR2 is SASEGT. The CDR3 has 13 residues. The J segment lost 6 bases and the V segment lost 10 bases, leaving 5 bases of the junction unmatched. Here the CDR3 reads CAITGTGDEKLFF. CDR3 in DNA: TGTGCCATCACCGGGACAGGGGATGAAAAACTGTTTTTT.

The chain uses TRBV21-1 and TRBJ2-1; the table's TRBD1 call for D was not verified on the DNA. TRBV21-1 is a pseudogene. The CDR3 is made up of 17 amino acids. The CDR3 sequence: CASSKRGGPPSYNEQFF. DNA of the CDR3: TGTGCCAGCAGCAAAAGAGGGGGCCCCCCCTCCTACAATGAGCAGTTCTTC.